This TCR beta chain emerged from a study of T cell responses to AZD1222 COVID-19 vaccine. A note on this clone: Its antigen is not known.

Whole-study findings and limits: Per reports, nearly half of all spike-specific TCRs target regions that are unmutated in variants. Clonal diversity may have been underestimated in mostly white British donors. After the peak T cell response, and only then, were repertoires sampled.

Germline V gives CDR1 SQVTM, CDR2 ANQGSEA. The CDR3 runs 13 residues. The V gene lost 0 bases and the J gene lost 7 bases, with 10 bases spanning the gap. This table comes from immunoSEQ multiplex PCR, and its TCRdb copy is limited to in-frame clones, with some not included. The sample includes more than 70,000 clones, around 90% of them seen just once. This TCR was recovered from an adult who received the AZD1222 COVID-19 vaccine. The starting material was peripheral blood, obtained 28 days after the second AZD1222 dose. The chain recombines TRBV29-1 with TRBJ2-1, with D perhaps matching TRBD2 (6 bases). The CDR3 loop is CSVEDMEGNEQFF. The CDR3 DNA reads TGCAGCGTTGAAGATATGGAGGGTAATGAGCAGTTCTTC.